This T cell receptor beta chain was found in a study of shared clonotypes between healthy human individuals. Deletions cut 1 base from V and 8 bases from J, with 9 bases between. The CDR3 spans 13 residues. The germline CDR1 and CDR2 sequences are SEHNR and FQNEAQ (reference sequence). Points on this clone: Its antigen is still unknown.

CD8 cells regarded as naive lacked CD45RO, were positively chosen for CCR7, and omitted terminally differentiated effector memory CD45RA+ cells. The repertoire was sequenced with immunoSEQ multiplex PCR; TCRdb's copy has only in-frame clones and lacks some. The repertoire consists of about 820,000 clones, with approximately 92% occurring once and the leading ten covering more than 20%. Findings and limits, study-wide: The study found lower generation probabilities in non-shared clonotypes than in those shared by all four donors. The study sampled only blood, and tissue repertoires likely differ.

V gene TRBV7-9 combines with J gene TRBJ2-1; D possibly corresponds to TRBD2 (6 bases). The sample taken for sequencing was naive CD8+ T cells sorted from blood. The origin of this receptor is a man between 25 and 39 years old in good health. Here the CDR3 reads CASSLGGKDEQFF. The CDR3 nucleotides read TGTGCCAGCAGCTTAGGCGGGAAGGATGAGCAGTTCTTC. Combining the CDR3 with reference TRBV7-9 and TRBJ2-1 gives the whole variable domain DTGVSQNPRHKITKRGQNVTFRCDPISEHNRLYWYRQTLGQGPEFLTYFQNEAQLEKSRLLSDRFSAERPKGSFSTLEIQRTEQGDSAMYLCASSLGGKDEQFFGPGTRLTVL.